A single sample is the source of the 27 T cell receptor beta chains below, sequenced in a study of T cell changes during pregnancy in multiple sclerosis (dated by TCRdb to 2018 to 2020). To prepare the library, the immunoSEQ multiplex PCR assay was applied. The table was pulled from immuneACCESS by TCRdb, which kept in-frame rearrangements only. Such tables lose some clones; where checked, under half of the loss comes from unresolved V genes, and the rest has no known cause. The sample yields about 40,000 clones; 92% were counted once. Under 0.9% of the sample rests with the top ten. Source: CD4+ T cells from peripheral blood mononuclear cells, taken before pregnancy. The receptors shown here come from a female donor with multiple sclerosis, enrolled in a pregnancy study.

V and J are TRBV6-5 and TRBJ1-5, with TRBD1 identical over 10 bases. The CDR3 has 14 amino acids. The ends lost 6 bases at V and 5 bases at J; junction bases unmatched: 4. CDR1 is MNHEY and CDR2 is SVGAGI in the germline V gene. The DNA for the CDR3 is TGTGCCAGCAGACCGGGACAGGGGTATCAGCCCCAGCATTTT. Translation: CASRPGQGYQPQHF.

The chain joins TRBV29-1 to TRBJ1-2; D is perhaps TRBD1 (5 bases). Deletions cut 0 bases from V and 3 bases from J, with 8 bases between. The CDR3 is 13 residues long. Germline CDR1 reads SQVTM; CDR2 reads ANQGSEA. CDR3 amino acids: CSVEEIGDYGYTF. The CDR3 region has the DNA TGCAGCGTTGAAGAAATAGGGGACTATGGCTACACCTTC.

This clone has a handful of counts. J is TRBJ1-1 and V is TRBV9, with 7 bases aligning to TRBD1. Trimming removed 3 bases from V and 0 bases from J; junction bases left unmatched: 2. Germline CDR1 reads SGDLS; CDR2 reads YYNGEE. The CDR3 contains 14 residues. The CDR3 DNA follows: TGTGCCAGCAGCGGCAGGGGGATGAACACTGAAGCTTTCTTT. Its protein product is CASSGRGMNTEAFF.

The chain couples TRBV27 to TRBJ2-1; 11 positions match TRBD2. The germline CDR1 and CDR2 sequences are MNHEY and SMNVEV (reference sequence). The CDR3 has 18 amino acids. With V trimmed by 2 bases and J by 2 bases, 8 bases remained unmatched. For the CDR3, the DNA is TGTGCCAGCAGTTTAGGGCTAGCGGGAGGCCTGCCCTACAATGAGCAGTTCTTC. Translation: CASSLGLAGGLPYNEQFF.

This sequence joins TRBV5-1 and TRBJ2-7; 7 nucleotides align to TRBD1. The CDR3 length is 16 residues. V shed 7 bases and J 1 base; nucleotides not matched to a gene: 14. The V gene's germline CDR1 is SGHRS and CDR2 YFSETQ. CDR3 region: CASAEPNDRVSYEQYF. Written as DNA, the CDR3 is TGCGCCAGCGCAGAGCCAAATGACAGGGTATCCTACGAGCAGTACTTC.

This chain connects TRBV18 to TRBJ2-1, with TRBD2 matching 12 bases. The CDR3 sequence is 16 residues long. Germline-derived CDR1 and CDR2 are KGHSH and LQKENI. The J segment lost 5 bases and the V segment lost 5 bases, leaving 7 bases of the junction unmatched. CDR3 loop: CASSGLAGGPDNEQFF. The DNA for the CDR3 is TGTGCCAGCTCAGGCCTAGCGGGAGGGCCCGACAATGAGCAGTTCTTC.

This clone has only a few counts. For the CDR3, the DNA is TGTGCCAGCAGCTTAAGCGCTAGCTTGGAGGGGCAGTTCTTC. Translation gives CASSLSASLEGQFF. The rearrangement links TRBV11-1 to TRBJ2-1; D possibly corresponds to TRBD2 (6 bases). The CDR3 is made up of 14 amino acids. CDR1 SGHAT and CDR2 FQDESV come from the germline V gene (reference sequence). With 2 bases removed from V and 12 bases from J, the gap between germline ends came to 17 bases.

J is TRBJ2-3 and V is TRBV27, with 8 bases that match TRBD2. Germline CDR1 and CDR2: MNHEY and SMNVEV (reference sequence). The CDR3 runs 18 residues. Trimming took 6 bases from V and 2 from J; bases not matched to a gene: 16. In DNA, the CDR3 is TGTGCCAGCAGCCCATATCCGCCCGGGACTAGATACACAGATACGCAGTATTTT. Amino acids: CASSPYPPGTRYTDTQYF.

This clone was seen only once. The chain recombines TRBV7-9 with TRBJ2-2, with TRBD1 matching over 7 bases. Germline CDR1 is SEHNR and CDR2 is FQNEAQ (reference sequence). The CDR3 contains 16 residues. The junction had 6 bases not matched to a gene; V was cut back by 5 bases and J by 0 bases. The CDR3 DNA reads as TGTGCCAGCAGCCGTGACAGGGCCGCGAACACCGGGGAGCTGTTTTTT. Translation gives CASSRDRAANTGELFF.

The rearrangement joins TRBV5-5 to TRBJ2-1, with TRBD2 matching over 15 bases. Germline-derived CDR1 and CDR2 are SGHKS and YYEKEE (reference sequence). With V trimmed by 1 base and J by 3 bases, 8 bases remained unmatched. The CDR3 contains 19 residues. DNA of the CDR3: TGTGCCAGCAGCTTGCGGACTAGCGGGAGGGCCTCCCTCTACAATGAGCAGTTCTTC. Its protein is CASSLRTSGRASLYNEQFF.

The genes are TRBV23-1 and TRBJ1-5; D not certain. TRBV23-1 is treated as an ORF (open reading frame) with a function not yet certain. CDR3 length equals 14 residues. Trimming took off 2 bases at V and 4 bases at J, with 9 bases between the two ends. The DNA for the CDR3 is TGCGCCAGCAGTCAACGAGCATGGAATCAGCCCCAGCATTTT. Residues: CASSQRAWNQPQHF.

The gene calls are TRBV28 and TRBJ2-5; TRBD2 matches at 7 bases. V trimming: 8 bases; J trimming: 2 bases; junction bases outside the gene matches: 14. Germline V gene sequence: CDR1 MDHEN, CDR2 SYDVKM. The CDR3 runs 16 residues. The CDR3 sequence: CASFLRVWTRQETQYF. Here the CDR3 DNA reads TGTGCCAGCTTTCTCCGTGTTTGGACTAGGCAAGAGACCCAGTACTTC.

V usage is TRBV25-1 and J usage is TRBJ1-2; D remains unclear. The germline CDR1 and CDR2 sequences are MGHDK and SYGVNS. V lost 5 bases and J lost 4, with 26 bases in between. This CDR3 has 18 residues. CDR3 bases: TGTGCCAGCAGTTCCCAGGAAATAAAGGCCAGACCGAGCTATGGCTACACCTTC. It yields the protein CASSSQEIKARPSYGYTF.

The rearrangement joins TRBV9 to TRBJ2-7; D is possibly TRBD1 (5 bases). The CDR3 covers 15 residues. Trimming shortened V by 1 base and J by 2 bases, and 13 bases separated the two germline ends. The germline CDR1 and CDR2 sequences are SGDLS and YYNGEE. The CDR3 loop reads CASSVSPKGPYEQYF. The CDR3 coding sequence is TGTGCCAGCAGCGTAAGCCCAAAGGGGCCCTACGAGCAGTACTTC.

The V call is TRBV5-6, the J call TRBJ1-5; D not certain. Germline CDR1 and CDR2: SGHDT and YYEEEE. V was trimmed by 0 bases and J by 5 bases, leaving 9 bases between them. The CDR3 runs 14 residues. The CDR3 protein is CASSLGPGDQPQHF. CDR3 DNA: TGTGCCAGCAGCTTGGGCCCCGGGGATCAGCCCCAGCATTTT.

The genes are TRBV18 and TRBJ1-5; D unresolved. Deletions cut 3 bases from V and 0 bases from J, with 9 bases between. Looked up from germline, CDR1 is KGHSH and CDR2 is LQKENI. The CDR3 loop spans 15 amino acids. Here the CDR3 DNA reads TGTGCCAGCTCACCGAGCCAGGTTAGCAATCAGCCCCAGCATTTT. It yields the protein CASSPSQVSNQPQHF.

J is TRBJ2-4 and V is TRBV10-3, with TRBD1 matching 7 bases. CDR1 ENHRY and CDR2 SYGVKD come from the germline V gene. The CDR3 is made up of 17 amino acids. Trimming took 3 bases from V and 7 from J; bases not matched to a gene: 15. The CDR3 DNA reads TGTGCCATCAGTGACCCTAACAGGGGTGGGCTCAGGAACATTCAGTACTTC. Residues: CAISDPNRGGLRNIQYF.

This clone was seen just once. The chain employs TRBV28 and TRBJ1-5; 9 bases match TRBD1. V lost 6 bases and J lost 2; bases outside the gene matches: 14. This CDR3 has 18 residues. Germline values: CDR1 MDHEN, CDR2 SYDVKM. This chain's CDR3 is CASRPSGQGRAGNQPQHF. The CDR3, as DNA: TGTGCCAGCAGACCTTCCGGACAGGGGAGGGCTGGCAATCAGCCCCAGCATTTT.

The rearrangement joins TRBV5-1 to TRBJ1-5; the D is unclear. CDR1 is SGHRS, CDR2 YFSETQ, per germline. V lost 0 bases and J 4 bases, leaving 11 bases between the germline ends. This CDR3 has 15 amino acids. CDR3 coding DNA: TGCGCCAGCAGCTTGGGCGGGCTAGGAAATCAGCCCCAGCATTTT. It is translated as CASSLGGLGNQPQHF.

This clone appeared once. This rearrangement joins TRBV15 to TRBJ2-2; unclear D gene. The CDR3 length is 15 residues. V dropped 0 bases and J dropped 4 bases, with 9 bases sitting between them. The germline gives CDR1 LNHNV, CDR2 YYDKDF (reference sequence). The CDR3 here is CATSRDFPGTGELFF. The CDR3 coding sequence is TGTGCCACCAGCAGAGATTTTCCGGGCACCGGGGAGCTGTTTTTT.

This rearrangement joins TRBV30 to TRBJ2-5, with D unresolved. The J call may be faulty, since TRBJ2-7 better matches the DNA end. The CDR3 extends over 11 amino acids. CDR1 and CDR2 from the germline V gene are GTSNPN and SVGIG (reference sequence). The CDR3 sequence: CAWGRVYEQYF. In DNA form, the CDR3 reads TGTGCCTGGGGTCGGGTCTACGAGCAGTACTTC.

The genes are TRBV28 and TRBJ1-5, with no clear D. The V end was cut by 4 bases, the J end by 11 bases, with 24 bases between. The CDR3 has 16 amino acids. In germline, CDR1 is MDHEN, CDR2 SYDVKM. The CDR3 DNA sequence: TGTGCCAGCAGTTCCGACCTGATCCGACCGGCTGAGGCCCAGCATTTT. Its protein is CASSSDLIRPAEAQHF.

The chain recombines TRBV6-1 with TRBJ2-5, with D tentatively TRBD2 (5 bases). CDR3 size: 15 residues. V was clipped by 5 bases and J by 0 bases, with 13 bases between them. Germline loops: CDR1 MNHNS, CDR2 SASEGT. CDR3 nucleotides: TGTGCCAGCAGTAAGAGGGTCCGTAACCAAGAGACCCAGTACTTC. It translates to CASSKRVRNQETQYF.

The chain combines TRBV30 with TRBJ2-5; 10 nucleotides line up with TRBD2. The V gene's germline CDR1 is GTSNPN and CDR2 SVGIG (reference sequence). With 0 bases clipped from V and 5 bases from J, the junction kept 15 bases outside the gene matches. CDR3 length: 18 residues. CDR3 nucleotides: TGTGCCTGGAGTGTACGCGGGGCAAGCGGGAGGGCGGACGAGACCCAGTACTTC. Its translation: CAWSVRGASGRADETQYF.

The J gene is TRBJ1-1, the V gene TRBV10-3; no definite D call. Germline CDR1 is ENHRY and CDR2 is SYGVKD. The CDR3 runs to 12 residues. Trimming took 6 bases from V and 8 from J, leaving 13 bases between them. The CDR3 is CAISRLGVEAFF. In DNA form, the CDR3 reads TGTGCCATCAGCCGGTTGGGAGTCGAAGCTTTCTTT.

The chain couples TRBV7-2 to TRBJ2-7; 8 positions match TRBD2. V dropped 2 bases and J dropped 4; count of bases not matched to a gene: 7. The CDR3 is 15 amino acids. The germline gives CDR1 SGHTA, CDR2 FQGNSA. The chain's CDR3 is CASSLYGTRSYEQYF. The CDR3 DNA reads as TGTGCCAGCAGCTTATATGGGACTAGGTCTTACGAGCAGTACTTC.

CDR3 bases: TGTGCCAGCAGCTTAGAGGGAGGGTTGTACACTGAAGCTTTCTTT. Protein sequence: CASSLEGGLYTEAFF. The V gene is TRBV11-2, the J gene TRBJ1-1; D remains unclear. The germline gives CDR1 SGHAT, CDR2 FQNNGV. The CDR3 is 15 residues long. Trimming shortened V by 0 bases and J by 3 bases, and 11 bases separated the two germline ends. Variable domain in full (rest from reference TRBV11-2 and TRBJ1-1): EAGVAQSPRYKIIEKRQSVAFWCNPISGHATLYWYQQILGQGPKLLIQFQNNGVVDDSQLPKDRFSAERLKGVDSTLKIQPAKLEDSAVYLCASSLEGGLYTEAFFGQGTRLTVV.